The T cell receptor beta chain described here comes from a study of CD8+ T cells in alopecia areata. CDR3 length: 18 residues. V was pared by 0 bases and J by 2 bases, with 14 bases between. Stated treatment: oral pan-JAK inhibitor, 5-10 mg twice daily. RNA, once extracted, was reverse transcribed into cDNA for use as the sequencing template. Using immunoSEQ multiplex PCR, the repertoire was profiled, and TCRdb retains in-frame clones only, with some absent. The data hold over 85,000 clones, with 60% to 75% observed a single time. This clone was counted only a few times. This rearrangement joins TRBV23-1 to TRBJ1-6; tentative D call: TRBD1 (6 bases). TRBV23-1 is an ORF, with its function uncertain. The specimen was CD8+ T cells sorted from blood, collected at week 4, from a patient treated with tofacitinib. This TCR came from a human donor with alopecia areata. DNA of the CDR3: TGCGCCAGCAGTCAATCGGGGACACCAAGCCCCTATAATTCACCCCTCCACTTT. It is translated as CASSQSGTPSPYNSPLHF.